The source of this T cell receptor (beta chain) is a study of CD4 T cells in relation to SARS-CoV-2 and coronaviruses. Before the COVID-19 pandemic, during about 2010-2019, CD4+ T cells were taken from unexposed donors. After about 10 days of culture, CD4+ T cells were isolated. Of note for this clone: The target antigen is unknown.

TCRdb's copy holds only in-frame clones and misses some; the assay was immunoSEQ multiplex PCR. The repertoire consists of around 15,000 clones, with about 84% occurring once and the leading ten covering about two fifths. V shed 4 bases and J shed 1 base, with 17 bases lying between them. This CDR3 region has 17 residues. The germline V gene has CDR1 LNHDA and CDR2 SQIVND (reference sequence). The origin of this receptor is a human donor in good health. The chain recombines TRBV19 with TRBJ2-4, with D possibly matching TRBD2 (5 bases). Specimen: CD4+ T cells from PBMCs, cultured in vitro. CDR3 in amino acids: CASSTGGSGFAKNIQYF. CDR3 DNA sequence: TGTGCCAGTAGTACGGGCGGGTCCGGTTTCGCCAAAAACATTCAGTACTTC. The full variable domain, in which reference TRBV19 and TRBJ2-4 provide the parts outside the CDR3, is DGGITQSPKYLFRKEGQNVTLSCEQNLNHDAMYWYRQDPGQGLRLIYYSQIVNDFQKGDIAEGYSVSREKKESFPLTVTSAQKNPTAFYLCASSTGGSGFAKNIQYFGAGTRLSVL.